The 22 T cell receptor beta chains in this list originate from one sample, sequenced in a study of cytomegalovirus exposure and HLA in healthy donors. PCR employed 60 Vbeta and 13 Jbeta primers. Produced via immunoSEQ multiplex PCR; TCRdb's table is partial and in-frame only. The table records more than 150,000 clones, 84% of them present only once. The source material was PBMCs. These receptors were taken from a woman aged 45 to 65 in good health and CMV-seropositive.

This chain links TRBV10-1 with TRBJ2-2; 7 bases are a match to TRBD1. The CDR3 runs 16 residues. From germline, CDR1 is WNHNN and CDR2 SYGVQD (reference sequence). J lost 2 bases, V lost 5 bases, and 8 bases had no gene match. CDR3 region: CASSRRTGVNTGELFF. The CDR3, as DNA: TGCGCCAGCAGTCGGCGGACAGGCGTCAACACCGGGGAGCTGTTTTTT.

This chain connects TRBV27 to TRBJ1-4; TRBD1 agrees at 9 bases. Trimming cost V 7 bases and J 6 bases; bases outside gene matches: 6. The CDR3 spans 14 residues. The germline CDR1 and CDR2 sequences are MNHEY and SMNVEV (reference sequence). The CDR3 sequence: CASTKRQGDEKLFF. The CDR3 region has the DNA TGTGCCAGCACCAAAAGACAGGGGGATGAAAAACTGTTTTTT.

V gene TRBV5-1 combines with J gene TRBJ2-5; D perhaps matches TRBD2 (5 bases). The J call may be in error: the DNA end matches TRBJ2-7 better. The CDR3 contains 15 residues. Germline loops: CDR1 SGHRS, CDR2 YFSETQ. CDR3 protein: CASRHASERPYEQYF. CDR3 bases: TGCGCCAGCAGGCACGCGAGTGAGCGGCCCTACGAGCAGTACTTC.

Worth noting for this clone: The germline gene is not matched at one end of the junction; a read error may be the cause. The CDR3 loop is CSSSSPGTGGGSPLHF. The CDR3, as DNA: TGTTCCAGCAGCTCCCCGGGGACAGGGGGCGGTTCACCCCTCCACTTT. The chain links TRBV7-9 to TRBJ1-6; 12 bases fit TRBD1. CDR3 length: 16 residues. The germline CDR1 and CDR2 sequences are SEHNR and FQNEAQ (reference sequence).

As to this clone: The junction does not match germline at one end; this may be a read error. The chain combines TRBV7-9 with TRBJ1-6; possible D gene TRBD1, 5 bases. Germline V gives CDR1 SEHNR, CDR2 FQNEAQ (reference sequence). This CDR3 spans 14 amino acids. Here the CDR3 reads CSSSLTVGDSPLHF. The CDR3 DNA reads as TGTTCCAGCAGCTTGACAGTTGGAGATTCACCCCTCCACTTT.

The rearrangement links TRBV14 to TRBJ1-2; TRBD1 agrees at 8 bases. V was pared by 4 bases and J by 4 bases, with 14 bases of the junction left unmatched. This CDR3 contains 17 residues. Germline CDR1 reads SGHDN; CDR2 reads FVKESK. As DNA, the CDR3 is TGTGCCAGCAGCCTCCGGACAGGGCTCGATTCGGTCTATGGCTACACCTTC. Translating it yields CASSLRTGLDSVYGYTF.

Details on this clone: Other DNA sequences in the same sample also yield this CDR3. The chain links TRBV4-2 to TRBJ2-2, with 9 bases that match TRBD1. The V and J ends lost 5 bases and 6 bases, in that order; junction bases with no gene match: 10. CDR3 length equals 16 residues. From germline, CDR1 is LGHNA and CDR2 YNFKEQ. This CDR3 is CASSYPQGAGAGELFF. Here the CDR3 DNA reads TGTGCCAGCAGCTATCCACAGGGGGCAGGGGCCGGGGAGCTGTTTTTT.

This sequence joins TRBV15 and TRBJ2-7; 7 bases are a match to TRBD1. V lost 0 bases to trimming and J lost 4 bases; unmatched junction nucleotides: 6. The CDR3 totals 15 residues. The V gene's germline CDR1 is LNHNV and CDR2 YYDKDF (reference sequence). CDR3 nucleotide sequence: TGTGCCACCAGCAGAGACCCCGGGACAGTGTACGAGCAGTACTTC. Translated, it gives CATSRDPGTVYEQYF.

The rearrangement joins TRBV11-2 to TRBJ2-7, with D maybe TRBD1 (5 bases). The V gene lost 6 bases and the J gene lost 5 bases, with 23 bases spanning the gap. CDR3 length: 16 residues. Germline CDR1 is SGHAT and CDR2 is FQNNGV. The DNA of the CDR3 is TGTGCCAGCAGGAAAGGGTTGTCAGGGAAAAGGAACGAGCAGTACTTC. Its protein is CASRKGLSGKRNEQYF.

The chain is built from TRBV5-6 and TRBJ2-5; the D gene is possibly TRBD1 (6 bases). Per the germline V gene, CDR1 is SGHDT and CDR2 is YYEEEE. The CDR3 has 15 residues. V was trimmed by 4 bases and J by 8 bases, leaving 21 bases between them. CDR3 residues: CASSKPGQAFKTQYF. As DNA, the CDR3 is TGTGCCAGCAGCAAACCGGGACAAGCTTTTAAAACCCAGTACTTC.

The V gene is TRBV6-1, the J gene TRBJ1-4; D remains ambiguous. The CDR3 contains 14 residues. Germline V CDR1 and CDR2: MNHNS, SASEGT. The V end was cut by 2 bases, the J end by 0 bases, with 4 bases between. As DNA, the CDR3 is TGTGCCAGCAGTGAATCTGCAACTAATGAAAAACTGTTTTTT. Its protein is CASSESATNEKLFF.

V usage is TRBV4-1 and J usage is TRBJ1-1; possible D gene TRBD1, 6 bases. The CDR3 is made up of 17 amino acids. Germline-derived CDR1 and CDR2 are MGHRA and YSYEKL. Trimming pared 0 bases from V and 0 bases from J, leaving 14 bases between. The CDR3 coding sequence is TGCGCCAGCAGCCAAGATCTGGGGGCCCCGATGAACACTGAAGCTTTCTTT. Translation: CASSQDLGAPMNTEAFF.

CDR3 bases: TGTGCCACCAGCGGTTCGGGGGGTTTGGGAAATTCACCCCTCCACTTT. The encoded protein is CATSGSGGLGNSPLHF. This chain connects TRBV15 to TRBJ1-6; possible D gene TRBD1, 5 bases. CDR1 and CDR2 from the germline V gene are LNHNV and YYDKDF (reference sequence). The V gene lost 5 bases and the J gene lost 7 bases, with 18 bases spanning the gap. The CDR3 extends over 16 amino acids. The complete variable domain, with remaining parts taken from reference TRBV15 and TRBJ1-6, reads DAMVIQNPRYQVTQFGKPVTLSCSQTLNHNVMYWYQQKSSQAPKLLFHYYDKDFNNEADTPDNFQSRRPNTSFCFLDIRSPGLGDTAMYLCATSGSGGLGNSPLHFGNGTRLTVT.

The chain couples TRBV7-2 to TRBJ2-5; no clear D. The J call is in doubt because the DNA end fits TRBJ2-7 better. There are 12 residues in the CDR3. CDR1 is SGHTA and CDR2 is FQGNSA in the germline V gene. The CDR3 protein is CASSQSGYEQYF. The CDR3 region has the DNA TGTGCCAGCAGCCAATCAGGTTACGAGCAGTACTTC.

This chain uses TRBV7-9 with TRBJ1-3, with TRBD1 matching 7 bases. Trimming took 4 bases from V and 0 from J; bases not matched to a gene: 6. Germline lookup yields CDR1 SEHNR and CDR2 FQNEAQ (reference sequence). The CDR3 is 16 amino acids. CDR3 protein: CASSSQTGVSGNTIYF. The CDR3 DNA is TGTGCCAGCAGCTCACAAACAGGGGTCTCTGGAAACACCATATATTTT.

CDR3 in amino acids: CASSREPGQGFYEQYF. The CDR3 DNA reads TGTGCCAGCAGCCGAGAACCGGGACAGGGTTTCTACGAGCAGTACTTC. The chain links TRBV14 to TRBJ2-5; 9 bases align to TRBD1. Near its end, the DNA agrees better with TRBJ2-7, so the J call may be wrong. The germline V gene encodes CDR1 SGHDN and CDR2 FVKESK. The CDR3 loop spans 16 amino acids.

This clone appeared a single time. The chain links TRBV7-2 to TRBJ2-3; 7 nucleotides align to TRBD2. The CDR3 is 16 residues long. CDR1 SGHTA and CDR2 FQGNSA come from the germline V gene. The V gene end was trimmed by 1 base and the J gene end by 3 bases; junction bases not matched to a gene: 7. The CDR3 nucleotides read TGTGCCAGCAGCTTAGGAATTGGCGGGGGAACAGATACGCAGTATTTT. This codes for CASSLGIGGGTDTQYF.

The chain is built from TRBV9 and TRBJ2-7; no firm D call. This CDR3 is built from 15 residues. Per germline, CDR1 SGDLS and CDR2 YYNGEE. V lost 4 bases, J lost 4 bases, and 18 bases lay in between. As DNA, the CDR3 is TGTGCCAGCAGCCCCAACCCTAGGAGCGTGTACGAGCAGTACTTC. Translation gives CASSPNPRSVYEQYF.

The gene calls are TRBV11-2 and TRBJ1-4; TRBD1 aligns across 8 bases. CDR3 length: 14 residues. Germline V CDR1 and CDR2: SGHAT, FQNNGV. The J segment lost 6 bases and the V segment lost 5 bases, leaving 5 bases of the junction unmatched. For the CDR3, the DNA is TGTGCCAGCAGCGTACAGGGGGGGGATGAAAAACTGTTTTTT. Its translation is CASSVQGGDEKLFF.

The chain links TRBV9 to TRBJ2-5; tentatively, D is TRBD2 (6 bases). Germline V gene sequence: CDR1 SGDLS, CDR2 YYNGEE. This CDR3 spans 15 amino acids. V was clipped by 3 bases and J by 5 bases, with 17 bases between them. CDR3 in amino acids: CASSAGPAGWETQYF. In DNA, the CDR3 is TGTGCCAGCAGCGCCGGCCCTGCGGGGTGGGAGACCCAGTACTTC.

V usage is TRBV7-8 and J usage is TRBJ2-3; TRBD2 is a possible D gene (5 bases). The V gene's germline CDR1 is SGHVS and CDR2 FQNEAQ. V was clipped by 7 bases and J by 7 bases, with 21 bases between them. The CDR3 consists of 15 residues. The chain's CDR3 is CASIPGASLTNTQYF. The CDR3 nucleotides read TGTGCCAGCATTCCCGGTGCTAGCCTCACGAATACGCAGTATTTT.

The chain carries TRBV5-1 and TRBJ2-3, with 9 positions matching TRBD2. From germline, CDR1 is SGHRS and CDR2 YFSETQ. V was pared by 0 bases and J by 4 bases, with 6 bases of the junction left unmatched. The CDR3 contains 16 residues. As DNA, the CDR3 is TGCGCCAGCAGCTTGGTAGGCGGGGGGGCGGCAGATACGCAGTATTTT. This sequence encodes CASSLVGGGAADTQYF.